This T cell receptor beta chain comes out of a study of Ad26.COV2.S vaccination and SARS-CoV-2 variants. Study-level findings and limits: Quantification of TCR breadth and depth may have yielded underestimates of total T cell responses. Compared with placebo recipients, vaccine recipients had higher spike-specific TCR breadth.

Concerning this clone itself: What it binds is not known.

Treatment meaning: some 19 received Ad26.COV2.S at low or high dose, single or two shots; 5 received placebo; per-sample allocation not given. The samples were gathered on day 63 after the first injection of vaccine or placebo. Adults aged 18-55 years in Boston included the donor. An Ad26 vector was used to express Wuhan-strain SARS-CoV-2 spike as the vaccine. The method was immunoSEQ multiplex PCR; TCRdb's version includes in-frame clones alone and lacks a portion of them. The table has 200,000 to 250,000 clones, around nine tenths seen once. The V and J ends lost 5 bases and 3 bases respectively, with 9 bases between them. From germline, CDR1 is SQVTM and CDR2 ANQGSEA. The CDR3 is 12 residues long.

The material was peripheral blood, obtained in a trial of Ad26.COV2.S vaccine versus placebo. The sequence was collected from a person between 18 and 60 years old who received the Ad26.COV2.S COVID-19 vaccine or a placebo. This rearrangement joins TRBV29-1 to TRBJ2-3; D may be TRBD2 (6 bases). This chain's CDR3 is CSVSRETDTQYF. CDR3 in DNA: TGCAGCGTTAGCCGGGAGACAGATACGCAGTATTTT.